This T cell receptor (beta chain) was identified in a study of cytomegalovirus exposure and HLA in healthy donors. Study-level information: The 120 validation repertoires used the same platform as the approximately 670 first-cohort repertoires (as reported by a later analysis).

TCRdb's copy holds only in-frame clones and misses some; the assay was immunoSEQ multiplex PCR. The sample shows roughly 260,000 clones, almost 90% of them seen only once. As regards this clone: Its target is not known.

Findings and caveats of the study: Under in vitro conditions, a few CMV-associated chains were confirmed as specific for CMV antigens. Listed as cytomegalovirus-associated were roughly 180 TCR beta chains.

Trimming pared 0 bases from V and 5 bases from J, leaving 10 bases between. The CDR3 extends over 15 amino acids. Per the germline V gene, CDR1 is LGHNA and CDR2 is YSLEER. The chain has TRBV4-3 and TRBJ1-4; a weak D match, TRBD1 (5 bases). The TCR comes from a woman younger than 30 in good health and CMV-seronegative. What was sequenced was PBMCs. The CDR3 here is CASSQEQGLNEKLFF. The DNA of the CDR3 is TGCGCCAGCAGCCAAGAGCAGGGCCTCAATGAAAAACTGTTTTTT.